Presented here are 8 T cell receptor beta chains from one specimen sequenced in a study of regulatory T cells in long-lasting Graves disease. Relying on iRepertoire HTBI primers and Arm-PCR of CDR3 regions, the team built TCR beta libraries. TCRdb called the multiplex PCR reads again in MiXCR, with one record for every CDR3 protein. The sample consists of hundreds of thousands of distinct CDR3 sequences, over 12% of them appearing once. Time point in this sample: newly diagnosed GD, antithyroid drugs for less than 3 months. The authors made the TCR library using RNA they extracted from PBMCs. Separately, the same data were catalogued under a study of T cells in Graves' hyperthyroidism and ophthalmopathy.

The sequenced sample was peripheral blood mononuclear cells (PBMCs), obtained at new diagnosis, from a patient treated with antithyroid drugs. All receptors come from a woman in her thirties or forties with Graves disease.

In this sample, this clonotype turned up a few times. The CDR3 sequence: CASSESGQGPTQYF. The CDR3 nucleotides read TGTGCCAGCAGTGAATCTGGACAGGGGCCGACCCAGTACTTC. The J gene is TRBJ2-5, the V gene TRBV25-1; 9 nucleotides match TRBD1. Germline lookup yields CDR1 MGHDK and CDR2 SYGVNS. After removal of 1 base from V and 7 bases from J, the junction contained 4 bases not matched to a gene. This CDR3 contains 14 residues.

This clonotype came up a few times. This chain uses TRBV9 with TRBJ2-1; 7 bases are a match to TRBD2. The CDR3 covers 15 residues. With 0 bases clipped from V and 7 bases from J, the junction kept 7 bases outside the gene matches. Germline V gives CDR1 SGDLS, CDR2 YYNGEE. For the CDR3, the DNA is TGTGCCAGCAGCGTAGGCGGGAGTGGGGGGAATGAGCAGTTCTTC. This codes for CASSVGGSGGNEQFF.

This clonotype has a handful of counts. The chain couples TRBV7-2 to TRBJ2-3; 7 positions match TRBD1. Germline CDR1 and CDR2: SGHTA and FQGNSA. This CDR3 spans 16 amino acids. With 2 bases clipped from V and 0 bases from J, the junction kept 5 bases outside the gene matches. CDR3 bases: TGTGCCAGCAGCTTAAATGCCAGGGGGAGCACAGATACGCAGTATTTT. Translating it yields CASSLNARGSTDTQYF.

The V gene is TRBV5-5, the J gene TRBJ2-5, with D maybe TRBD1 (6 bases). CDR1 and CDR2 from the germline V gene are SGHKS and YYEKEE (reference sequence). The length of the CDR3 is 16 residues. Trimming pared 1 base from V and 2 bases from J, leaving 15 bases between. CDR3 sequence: CASSLFSRGLQETQYF. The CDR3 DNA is TGTGCCAGCAGCTTGTTTTCCAGGGGCCTACAAGAGACCCAGTACTTC.

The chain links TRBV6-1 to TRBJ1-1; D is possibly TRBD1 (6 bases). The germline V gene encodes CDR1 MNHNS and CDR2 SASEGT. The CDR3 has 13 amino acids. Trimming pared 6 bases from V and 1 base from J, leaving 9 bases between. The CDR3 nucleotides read TGTGCCAGCAGGGGACACCAGAACACTGAAGCTTTCTTT. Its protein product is CASRGHQNTEAFF.

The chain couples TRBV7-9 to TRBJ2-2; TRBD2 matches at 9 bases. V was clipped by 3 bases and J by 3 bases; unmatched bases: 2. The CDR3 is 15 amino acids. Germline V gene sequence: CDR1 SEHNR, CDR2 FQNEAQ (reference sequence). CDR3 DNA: TGTGCCAGCAGCTTTGCGGGAGGGGACACCGGGGAGCTGTTTTTT. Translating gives CASSFAGGDTGELFF. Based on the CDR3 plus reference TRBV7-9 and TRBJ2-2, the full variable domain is DTGVSQNPRHKITKRGQNVTFRCDPISEHNRLYWYRQTLGQGPEFLTYFQNEAQLEKSRLLSDRFSAERPKGSFSTLEIQRTEQGDSAMYLCASSFAGGDTGELFFGEGSRLTVL.

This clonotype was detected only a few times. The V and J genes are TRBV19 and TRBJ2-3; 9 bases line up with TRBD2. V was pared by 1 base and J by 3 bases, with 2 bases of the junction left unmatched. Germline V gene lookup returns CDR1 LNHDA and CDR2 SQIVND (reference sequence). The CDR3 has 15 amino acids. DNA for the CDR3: TGTGCCAGTAGTATAGGACTAGCGGCAACAGATACGCAGTATTTT. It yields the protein CASSIGLAATDTQYF.

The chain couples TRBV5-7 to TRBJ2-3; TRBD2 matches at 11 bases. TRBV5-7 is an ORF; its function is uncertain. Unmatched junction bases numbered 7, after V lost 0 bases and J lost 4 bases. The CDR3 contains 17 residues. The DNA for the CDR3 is TGTGCCAGCAGCTTGGAAACTAGCGGGAGTGGGGCAGATACGCAGTATTTT. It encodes CASSLETSGSGADTQYF.